Shown below are 28 T cell receptor beta chains from a single sample sequenced in a study of blood T cell repertoires in COVID-19. The table came from immunoSEQ multiplex PCR; TCRdb's copy has only in-frame clones and leaves some out. The profile shows more than 45,000 clones, almost 85% of them singletons. Sequenced input: peripheral blood. These receptors originate from a human donor in a cohort sampled during active COVID-19.

This clone was recorded a few times. The chain combines TRBV6-5 with TRBJ1-2; possibly TRBD1 for D (5 bases). The CDR3 is 15 amino acids. Germline V lookup: CDR1 MNHEY, CDR2 SVGAGI. V shed 0 bases and J shed 5 bases, with 13 bases lying between them. The CDR3 here is CASSYSGGSHYGYTF. The CDR3 coding sequence is TGTGCCAGCAGTTACTCCGGGGGAAGTCATTATGGCTACACCTTC.

The rearrangement uses TRBV18 and TRBJ1-4; 7 positions match TRBD1. Germline V gene lookup returns CDR1 KGHSH and CDR2 LQKENI. Unmatched junction bases numbered 5, after V lost 2 bases and J lost 5 bases. The CDR3 is made up of 15 amino acids. The CDR3 bases are TGTGCCAGCTCACCAAGGGACAGCCGCAATGAAAAACTGTTTTTT. Amino acids: CASSPRDSRNEKLFF.

This rearrangement joins TRBV5-1 to TRBJ2-1, with 8 bases matching TRBD2. With V trimmed by 0 bases and J by 4 bases, 3 bases remained unmatched. The germline V gene has CDR1 SGHRS and CDR2 YFSETQ. The length of the CDR3 is 15 residues. The DNA for the CDR3 is TGCGCCAGCAGCTTGGTAGCGGGACAATACAATGAGCAGTTCTTC. Encoded protein: CASSLVAGQYNEQFF.

This clone was seen a single time. This chain uses TRBV2 with TRBJ1-4; D remains unclear. The CDR3 totals 14 residues. V was pared by 6 bases and J by 6 bases, with 14 bases between. Germline CDR1 is SNHLY and CDR2 is FYNNEI. The CDR3 spells CASRGGLRDEKLFF. CDR3 bases: TGTGCCAGCAGAGGCGGCCTACGGGATGAAAAACTGTTTTTT.

The chain uses TRBV20-1 and TRBJ2-5; weak D call: TRBD2 (5 bases). The CDR3 contains 11 residues. Per germline, CDR1 DFQATT and CDR2 SNEGSKA (reference sequence). Trimming cost V 3 bases and J 5 bases, with 7 bases left between them. The CDR3 nucleotides read TGCAGTGCTAGCGGGATGGAGACCCAGTACTTC. Its translation: CSASGMETQYF.

The gene calls are TRBV28 and TRBJ2-6, with D perhaps matching TRBD1 (6 bases). Germline V gene lookup returns CDR1 MDHEN and CDR2 SYDVKM. The CDR3 contains 16 residues. The V gene lost 6 bases and the J gene lost 1 base, with 13 bases spanning the gap. The CDR3 DNA follows: TGTGCCAGCAGCACCGGGACACTTTCTGGGGCCAACGTCCTGACTTTC. Translating gives CASSTGTLSGANVLTF. The full variable domain, in which reference TRBV28 and TRBJ2-6 provide the parts outside the CDR3, is DVKVTQSSRYLVKRTGEKVFLECVQDMDHENMFWYRQDPGLGLRLIYFSYDVKMKEKGDIPEGYSVSREKKERFSLILESASTNQTSMYLCASSTGTLSGANVLTFGAGSRLTVL.

V usage is TRBV12-5 and J usage is TRBJ2-1; the D gene is possibly TRBD2 (6 bases). This CDR3 region has 16 residues. Looked up from germline, CDR1 is LGHNT and CDR2 is FRNRAP. V dropped 0 bases and J dropped 7 bases, with 16 bases sitting between them. The CDR3 nucleotides are TGTGCTAGTGGTTTGGTTGACGGGGGAATATGGAATGAGCAGTTCTTC. It encodes CASGLVDGGIWNEQFF.

The chain joins TRBV3-1 (or the pseudogene TRBV3-2) to TRBJ2-1; 8 positions match TRBD1. Per the germline V gene, CDR1 is LGHDT and CDR2 is YNNKEL (reference sequence). The CDR3 totals 14 residues. V lost 6 bases to trimming and J lost 8 bases; unmatched junction nucleotides: 9. The CDR3 DNA follows: TGTGCCAGCAGGCCCACAGGGGGTGTAGATGAGCAGTTCTTC. It translates to CASRPTGGVDEQFF.

The chain carries TRBV7-2 and TRBJ1-1; D is unclear. CDR1 SGHTA and CDR2 FQGNSA come from the germline V gene. The V end lost 4 bases, the J end lost 1 base, and 10 bases lay between the germline ends. The CDR3 spans 14 residues. The chain's CDR3 is CASSSLASNTEAFF. CDR3 nucleotide sequence: TGTGCCAGCAGCTCACTCGCCTCGAACACTGAAGCTTTCTTT.

As concerns this clone: A junction boundary mismatches the germline segment, possibly from a read error. This chain connects TRBV7-8 to TRBJ2-1; TRBD2 matches 10 bases. The CDR3 runs 16 residues. Germline V gene sequence: CDR1 SGHVS, CDR2 FQNEAQ. Here the CDR3 DNA reads TGTGCCAACAGCGTAGAACCGAGCGTTAGCGGGGGGCTTTCGTTCTTC. Its protein product is CANSVEPSVSGGLSFF.

This clone was detected only a few times. This chain links TRBV6-5 with TRBJ1-1, with a possible D match to TRBD1 (5 bases). Germline CDR1 is MNHEY and CDR2 is SVGAGI. The CDR3 spans 12 residues. V shed 6 bases and J shed 3 bases, with 8 bases lying between them. The CDR3 protein is CASRGRDTEAFF. The CDR3 nucleotides read TGTGCCAGCAGAGGCAGGGACACTGAAGCTTTCTTT.

This clone appeared a single time. The chain is built from TRBV4-1 and TRBJ2-4; TRBD1 aligns across 9 bases. Germline assignment: CDR1 MGHRA and CDR2 YSYEKL. CDR3 length: 18 amino acids. The J segment lost 0 bases and the V segment lost 1 base, leaving 7 bases of the junction unmatched. The CDR3 region is CASSQGQQGAVAKNIQYF. The CDR3 DNA reads as TGCGCCAGCAGCCAAGGGCAACAGGGGGCCGTAGCCAAAAACATTCAGTACTTC.

Concerning this clone itself: Mismatch with germline at one junction end may stem from a read error. Within the sample, other DNA sequences also encode this same CDR3. The chain uses TRBV19 and TRBJ2-6, with D tentatively TRBD1 (5 bases). The CDR3 loop spans 15 amino acids. CDR1 is LNHDA, CDR2 SQIVND, per germline (reference sequence). The CDR3 protein is CASSTVSSGANVLTF. The CDR3 region has the DNA TGTGCCAGTAGTACGGTTTCTTCTGGGGCCAACGTCTTGACTTTC.

The chain uses TRBV28 and TRBJ2-1; 14 nucleotides align to TRBD2. V lost 5 bases to trimming and J lost 4 bases; unmatched junction nucleotides: 10. Germline values: CDR1 MDHEN, CDR2 SYDVKM. This CDR3 spans 18 amino acids. CDR3 nucleotides: TGTGCCAGCAGTATGGGACTAGCGGGGGCTAAGACATACAATGAGCAGTTCTTC. It is translated as CASSMGLAGAKTYNEQFF.

The rearrangement links TRBV6-2 or TRBV6-3 to TRBJ1-2, with 11 positions matching TRBD1. Per the germline V gene, CDR1 is MNHEY and CDR2 is SVGEGT. CDR3 length: 17 residues. V shed 5 bases, J shed 6 bases, and the junction held 14 bases outside the gene matches. The CDR3 loop is CASSPKRTGGAFHGYTF. CDR3 in DNA: TGTGCCAGCAGTCCAAAACGGACAGGGGGCGCTTTCCATGGCTACACCTTC.

This clone has just one count. The chain is built from TRBV18 and TRBJ1-2; the match to TRBD1 covers 7 bases. Germline V gives CDR1 KGHSH, CDR2 LQKENI. The V and J ends lost 6 bases and 7 bases, in that order; junction bases with no gene match: 14. This CDR3 has 15 amino acids. The CDR3 coding sequence is TGTGCCAGCTCTCCCAACGGGCCAGGGGGTATTGGCTACACCTTC. It is translated as CASSPNGPGGIGYTF.

The chain couples TRBV29-1 to TRBJ1-4; D unclear. The CDR3 sequence is 15 residues long. V gave up 7 bases and J gave up 3 bases, with 18 bases separating them. CDR1 is SQVTM, CDR2 ANQGSEA, per germline. CDR3: CSALRAVGANEKLFF. The CDR3 DNA reads TGCAGCGCCCTAAGAGCGGTCGGAGCTAATGAAAAACTGTTTTTT.

This chain connects TRBV5-4 to TRBJ1-3, with D perhaps matching TRBD1 (5 bases). V was trimmed by 6 bases and J by 4 bases, leaving 8 bases between them. The CDR3 extends over 12 amino acids. Per germline, CDR1 SGHNT and CDR2 YYREEE (reference sequence). CDR3 sequence (DNA): TGTGCCAGCAAAGGGGCCGGAAACACCATATATTTT. It specifies CASKGAGNTIYF.

The chain employs TRBV9 and TRBJ2-3; 7 bases agree with TRBD2. Germline V lookup: CDR1 SGDLS, CDR2 YYNGEE. V lost 4 bases to trimming and J lost 2 bases; unmatched junction nucleotides: 13. The CDR3 length is 17 residues. CDR3 in DNA: TGTGCCAGCAGCAATGAATTACTAAGCGGGGTCACAGATACGCAGTATTTT. This gives the protein CASSNELLSGVTDTQYF.

This chain links TRBV28 with TRBJ1-5, with TRBD1 identical over 9 bases. The CDR3 length is 14 residues. Germline loops: CDR1 MDHEN, CDR2 SYDVKM. V was clipped by 7 bases and J by 5 bases; unmatched bases: 6. CDR3 region: CASTQRTGDQPQHF. CDR3 DNA: TGTGCCAGCACCCAACGGACAGGGGATCAGCCCCAGCATTTT.

There are a few counts of this clone. This chain links TRBV6-1 with TRBJ2-5; a possible D gene is TRBD1 (7 bases). Trimming left V 3 bases short and J 7 bases short, with 15 bases between. Germline V CDR1 and CDR2: MNHNS, SASEGT. The length of the CDR3 is 14 residues. CDR3 sequence: CASSEGAQGGTQYF. The CDR3 nucleotides read TGTGCCAGCAGTGAGGGGGCCCAGGGGGGGACCCAGTACTTC.

The chain uses TRBV7-2 and TRBJ2-5, with D possibly TRBD2 on 5 matching bases. Germline values: CDR1 SGHTA, CDR2 FQGNSA. The CDR3 loop spans 14 amino acids. V dropped 5 bases and J dropped 0 bases, with 10 bases sitting between them. CDR3 sequence reads: CASSQPRDQETQYF. In DNA, the CDR3 is TGTGCCAGCAGCCAGCCGAGGGACCAAGAGACCCAGTACTTC.

This chain connects TRBV28 to TRBJ1-5; D ambiguous. V was pared by 2 bases and J by 9 bases, with 8 bases between. The CDR3 runs to 12 residues. CDR1 and CDR2 from the germline V gene are MDHEN and SYDVKM. CDR3: CASSLNGRPQHF. The DNA of the CDR3 is TGTGCCAGCAGTTTAAATGGCCGGCCCCAGCATTTT.

V usage is TRBV6-5 and J usage is TRBJ2-7, with 10 bases fitting TRBD1. V gave up 6 bases and J gave up 6 bases; unmatched junction bases: 5. This CDR3 is 13 amino acids long. Germline V gives CDR1 MNHEY, CDR2 SVGAGI. The CDR3, as DNA: TGTGCCAGCAGAGGACAGGGGGGAGGCGAGCAGTACTTC. It yields the protein CASRGQGGGEQYF.

The chain couples TRBV11-2 to TRBJ2-3, with 10 positions matching TRBD2. The germline V gene has CDR1 SGHAT and CDR2 FQNNGV. V shed 3 bases and J 0 bases; nucleotides not matched to a gene: 3. CDR3 length equals 16 residues. The CDR3 bases are TGTGCCAGCAGCTTTAGCGGGGGGTCTAGCACAGATACGCAGTATTTT. Residues: CASSFSGGSSTDTQYF.

The rearrangement joins TRBV5-5 to TRBJ2-4; 9 positions agree with TRBD1. This CDR3 has 14 amino acids. V trimming: 4 bases; J trimming: 7 bases; junction bases outside the gene matches: 6. The germline CDR1 and CDR2 sequences are SGHKS and YYEKEE (reference sequence). The CDR3: CASSGTGGGNIQYF. DNA of the CDR3: TGTGCCAGCAGCGGTACAGGGGGCGGGAACATTCAGTACTTC.

This chain connects TRBV9 to TRBJ2-5, with D perhaps TRBD2 (5 bases). CDR3 length: 12 residues. Germline V gene lookup returns CDR1 SGDLS and CDR2 YYNGEE. The V end lost 4 bases, the J end lost 5 bases, and 9 bases lay between the germline ends. CDR3 region: CASSPRGETQYF. DNA for the CDR3: TGTGCCAGCAGCCCCCGGGGTGAGACCCAGTACTTC.

This CDR3 reads CASSKAYRGGGYTF. The DNA for the CDR3 is TGTGCCAGCAGCAAAGCTTACAGGGGAGGAGGCTACACCTTC. The V call is TRBV21-1, the J call TRBJ1-2; the D call in the table, TRBD1, was not verified against the DNA. TRBV21-1 is deemed a pseudogene. This CDR3 is 14 amino acids long.